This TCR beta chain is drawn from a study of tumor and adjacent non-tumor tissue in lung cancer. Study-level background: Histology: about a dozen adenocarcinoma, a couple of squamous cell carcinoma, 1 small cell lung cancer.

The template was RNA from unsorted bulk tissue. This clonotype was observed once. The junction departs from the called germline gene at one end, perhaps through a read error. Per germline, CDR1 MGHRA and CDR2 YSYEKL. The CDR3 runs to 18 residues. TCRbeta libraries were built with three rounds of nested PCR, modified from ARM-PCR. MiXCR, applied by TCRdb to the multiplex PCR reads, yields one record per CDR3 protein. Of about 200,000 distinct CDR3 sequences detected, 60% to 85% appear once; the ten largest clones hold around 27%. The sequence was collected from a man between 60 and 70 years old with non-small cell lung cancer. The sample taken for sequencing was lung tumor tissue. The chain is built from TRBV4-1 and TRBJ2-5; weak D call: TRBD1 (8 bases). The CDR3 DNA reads TGCGTCAGCAGCCACCCACCCGGGACTAATTCAGGGGGCGAGACCCGGTACTTC. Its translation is CVSSHPPGTNSGGETRYF.